Given below is one T cell receptor (beta chain) in context. Its specificity is not known. After removal of 5 bases from V and 3 bases from J, the junction contained 5 bases not matched to a gene. The CDR3 runs to 14 residues. This sample stems from a study of T cells in localized non-small cell lung cancer. Study outcomes and limitations: A higher density of T cells in blood coincided with extended overall survival. Uninvolved adjacent lung showed peak T cell clonality, exceeding tumor.

TCRdb's table, derived via immunoSEQ multiplex PCR, lists solely in-frame clones and lacks some. The sample includes 4,500 to 5,000 clones, about 29% of them seen just once. The sequence came from a woman aged 35-75 years with stage II squamous cell lung carcinoma. The sample in question was lung tumor tissue, obtained before any cancer treatment. The chain joins TRBV7-1 to TRBJ1-2, with 8 bases that match TRBD1. TRBV7-1 is designated an ORF whose function remains uncertain. CDR3 DNA sequence: TGTGCCAGCAGCGATCCGGGACAGGACTATGGCTACACCTTC. Translated: CASSDPGQDYGYTF.